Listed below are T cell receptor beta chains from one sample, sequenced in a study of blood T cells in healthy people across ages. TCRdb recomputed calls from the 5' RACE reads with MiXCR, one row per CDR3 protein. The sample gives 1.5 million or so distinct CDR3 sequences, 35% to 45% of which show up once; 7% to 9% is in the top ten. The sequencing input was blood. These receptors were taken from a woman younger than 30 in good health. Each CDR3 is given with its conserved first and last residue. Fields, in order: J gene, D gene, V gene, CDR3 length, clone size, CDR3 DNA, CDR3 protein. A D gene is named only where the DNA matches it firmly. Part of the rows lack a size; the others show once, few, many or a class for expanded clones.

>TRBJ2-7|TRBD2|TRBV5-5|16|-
TGTGCCAGCAGCAGCGGAATAGCGGGAGGGCTTGGCGAGCAGTACTTC
CASSSGIAGGLGEQYF
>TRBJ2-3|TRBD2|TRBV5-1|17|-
TGCGCCAGCAGCTTGTGTCCGCTAGCGGGGGATACAGATACGCAGTATTTT
CASSLCPLAGDTDTQYF
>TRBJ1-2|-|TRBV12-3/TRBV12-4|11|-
TGTGCCAGCAGCCAAAGAAGGGGCTACACCTTC
CASSQRRGYTF
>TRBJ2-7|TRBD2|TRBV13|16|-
TGTGCCAGCAGCTTCTCAAGGACTAGCGGGAGGAGCGAGCAGTACTTC
CASSFSRTSGRSEQYF
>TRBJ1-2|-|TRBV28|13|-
TGTGCCAGCGTTCTCATCCGGGGGGTAGGCTACACCTTC
CASVLIRGVGYTF
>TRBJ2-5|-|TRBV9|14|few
TGTGCCAGCAGCGTAAATCACAGGGAAGAGACCCAGTACTTC
CASSVNHREETQYF
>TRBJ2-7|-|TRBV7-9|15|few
TGTGCCAGCAGCTACGACGGTAACCCACTCTACGAGCAGTACTTC
CASSYDGNPLYEQYF
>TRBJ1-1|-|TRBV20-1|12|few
TGCAGTGCTAGAGCTGCAGGCCGTGAAGCTTTCTTT
CSARAAGREAFF
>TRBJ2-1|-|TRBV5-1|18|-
TGCGCCAGCAACTGGAAGAACCTCTCAAGTACCACCTACAATGAGCAGTTCTTC
CASNWKNLSSTTYNEQFF
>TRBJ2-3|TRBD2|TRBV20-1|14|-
TGCAGTGCCCCATTCGGGAGGAATAAGAATACGCAGTATTTT
CSAPFGRNKNTQYF
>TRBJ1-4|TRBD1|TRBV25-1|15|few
TGTGCCAGCAGTGAATCCGGGACAGGGAATGAAAAACTGTTTTTT
CASSESGTGNEKLFF
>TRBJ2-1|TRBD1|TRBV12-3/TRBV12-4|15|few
TGTGCCAGCAGCAGGGGACAGGGGAGTAACAATGAGCAGTTCTTC
CASSRGQGSNNEQFF
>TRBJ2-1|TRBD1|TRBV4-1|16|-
TGCGCCAGCAGCCATCCGGGACAGCCCATAGTCAATGAGCAGTTCTTC
CASSHPGQPIVNEQFF
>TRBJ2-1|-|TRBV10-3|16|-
TGTGCCATCAGTGAGTCGCCTAGCTCCAACTACAATGAGCAGTTCTTC
CAISESPSSNYNEQFF
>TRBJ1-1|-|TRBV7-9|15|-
TGTGCCAGCAGCTTAGGGGAGTTCACATCATCTGAAGCTTTCTTT
CASSLGEFTSSEAFF
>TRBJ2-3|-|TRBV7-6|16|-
TGTGCCAGCAGCTCCGGCGGCGGCGGGAGCACAGATACGCAGTATTTT
CASSSGGGGSTDTQYF
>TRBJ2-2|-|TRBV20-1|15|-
TGCAGTGCGGACCCTGGACAGACAAACACCGGGGGGCTGTTTTTT
CSADPGQTNTGGLFF
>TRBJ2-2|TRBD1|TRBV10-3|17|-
TGTGCCATTCCCCAATACGGGACAGCCTTGAACACCGGGGAGCTGTTTTTT
CAIPQYGTALNTGELFF
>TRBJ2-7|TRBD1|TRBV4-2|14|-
TGTGCCAGCAGCCAAGTGACAGGGGCCTACGAGCAGTACTTC
CASSQVTGAYEQYF
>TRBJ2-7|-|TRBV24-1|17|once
TGTGCCACCAGTGATCCGAAACAGTCGGAGCGCCACTTGGAGCAGTACTTC
CATSDPKQSERHLEQYF
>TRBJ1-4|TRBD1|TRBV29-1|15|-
TGCAGCGTTGAAGACAGGGGGGATTATAATGAAAAACTGTTTTTT
CSVEDRGDYNEKLFF
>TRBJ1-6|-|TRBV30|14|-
TGTGCCTGGAGTGTAATGGACGGAAATTCACCCCTCCACTTT
CAWSVMDGNSPLHF
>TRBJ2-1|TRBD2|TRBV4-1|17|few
TGCGCCAGCAGCCAAGATGGGGACGGGAGGGCCACGGATGAGCAGTTCTTC
CASSQDGDGRATDEQFF
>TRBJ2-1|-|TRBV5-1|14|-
TGCGCCAGCTGCTTGGGGCTAGCGAACAATGAGCAGTTCTTC
CASCLGLANNEQFF
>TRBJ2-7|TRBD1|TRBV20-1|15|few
TGCAGTGCTACAAAACAGGGGGGTACCGACTACGAGCAGTACTTC
CSATKQGGTDYEQYF
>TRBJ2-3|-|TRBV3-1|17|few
TGTGCCAGCAGCCCCAAATGGGGGGAAAGGAACACAGATACGCAGTATTTT
CASSPKWGERNTDTQYF
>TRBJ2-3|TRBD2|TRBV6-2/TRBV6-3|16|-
TGTGCCAGCAGTTATTCCCCCGGGGGGAACATAGATACGCAGTATTTT
CASSYSPGGNIDTQYF
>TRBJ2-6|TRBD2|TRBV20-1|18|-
TGCAGTGCTGGATTAGCGGGAGGTGGGGGCTCTGGGGCCAACGTCCTGACTTTC
CSAGLAGGGGSGANVLTF
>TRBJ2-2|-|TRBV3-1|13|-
TGTGCCAGCAGCCTCTCCCCCTCCAGGGAGCTGTTTTTT
CASSLSPSRELFF
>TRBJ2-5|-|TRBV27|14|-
TGTGCCAGCAGTTTCCACGGGGAATACAATGAGCAGTACTTC
CASSFHGEYNEQYF
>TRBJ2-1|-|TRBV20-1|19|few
TGCAGTGCTAGGTTAGATCGTCGGGAGAGGTTCCGCCCAGGGAATGAGCAGTTCTTC
CSARLDRRERFRPGNEQFF
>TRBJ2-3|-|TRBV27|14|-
TGTGCCAGCAGTTTTCTGCTACCTACAGATACGCAGTATTTT
CASSFLLPTDTQYF
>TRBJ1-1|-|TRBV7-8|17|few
TGTGCCAGCAGCTTAGCGGTCAGGCAGAGGGTGAACACTGAAGCTTTCTTT
CASSLAVRQRVNTEAFF
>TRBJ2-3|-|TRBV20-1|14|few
TGCAGTGCTAGAGATGCCAAAAACACAGATACGCAGTATTTT
CSARDAKNTDTQYF
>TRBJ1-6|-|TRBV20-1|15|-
TGCAGTGCTAGAGAGGCGGGGCAGGATTATTCACCCCTCCACTTT
CSAREAGQDYSPLHF
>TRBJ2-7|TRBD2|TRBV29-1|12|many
TGCAGCGTTCACGCAGCGGGATACGAGCAGTACTTC
CSVHAAGYEQYF
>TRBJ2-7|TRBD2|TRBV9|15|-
TGTGCCAGCAGCGTGGGACTAGCGGGACACAATGAGCAGTACTTC
CASSVGLAGHNEQYF
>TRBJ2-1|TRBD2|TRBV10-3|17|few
TGTGCCATCAGTGAGCTGCCAACAGCGGGGGGCAAGGGTGAGCAGTTCTTC
CAISELPTAGGKGEQFF